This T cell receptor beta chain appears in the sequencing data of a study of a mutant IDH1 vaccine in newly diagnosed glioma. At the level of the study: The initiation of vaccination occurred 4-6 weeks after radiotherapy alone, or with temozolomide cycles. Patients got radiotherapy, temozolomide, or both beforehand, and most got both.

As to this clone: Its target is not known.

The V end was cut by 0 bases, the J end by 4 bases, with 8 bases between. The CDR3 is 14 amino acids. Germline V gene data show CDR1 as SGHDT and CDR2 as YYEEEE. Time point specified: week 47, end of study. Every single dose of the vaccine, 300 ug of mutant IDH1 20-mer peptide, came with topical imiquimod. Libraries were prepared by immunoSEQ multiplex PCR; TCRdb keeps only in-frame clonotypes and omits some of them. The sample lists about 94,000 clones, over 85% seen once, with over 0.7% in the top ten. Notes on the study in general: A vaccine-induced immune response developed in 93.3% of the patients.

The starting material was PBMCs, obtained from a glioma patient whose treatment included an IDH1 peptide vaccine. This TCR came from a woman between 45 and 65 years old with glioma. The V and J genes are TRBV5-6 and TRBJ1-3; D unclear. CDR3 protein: CASSLGLFGNTIYF. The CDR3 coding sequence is TGTGCCAGCAGCTTGGGATTGTTCGGAAACACCATATATTTT.